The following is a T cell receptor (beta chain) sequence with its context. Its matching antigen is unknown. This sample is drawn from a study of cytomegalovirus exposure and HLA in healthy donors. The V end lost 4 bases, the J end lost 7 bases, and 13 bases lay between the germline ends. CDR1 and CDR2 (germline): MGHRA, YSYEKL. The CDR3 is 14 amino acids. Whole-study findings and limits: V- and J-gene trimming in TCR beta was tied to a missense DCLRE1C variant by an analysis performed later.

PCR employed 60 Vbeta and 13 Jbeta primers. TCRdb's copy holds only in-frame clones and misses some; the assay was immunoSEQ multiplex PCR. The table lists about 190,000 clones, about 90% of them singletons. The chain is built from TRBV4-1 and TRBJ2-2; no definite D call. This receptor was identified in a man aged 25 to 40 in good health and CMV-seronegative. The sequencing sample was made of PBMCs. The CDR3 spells CASSLRNNDGELFF. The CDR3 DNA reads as TGCGCCAGCAGCCTCCGAAACAATGACGGGGAGCTGTTTTTT.